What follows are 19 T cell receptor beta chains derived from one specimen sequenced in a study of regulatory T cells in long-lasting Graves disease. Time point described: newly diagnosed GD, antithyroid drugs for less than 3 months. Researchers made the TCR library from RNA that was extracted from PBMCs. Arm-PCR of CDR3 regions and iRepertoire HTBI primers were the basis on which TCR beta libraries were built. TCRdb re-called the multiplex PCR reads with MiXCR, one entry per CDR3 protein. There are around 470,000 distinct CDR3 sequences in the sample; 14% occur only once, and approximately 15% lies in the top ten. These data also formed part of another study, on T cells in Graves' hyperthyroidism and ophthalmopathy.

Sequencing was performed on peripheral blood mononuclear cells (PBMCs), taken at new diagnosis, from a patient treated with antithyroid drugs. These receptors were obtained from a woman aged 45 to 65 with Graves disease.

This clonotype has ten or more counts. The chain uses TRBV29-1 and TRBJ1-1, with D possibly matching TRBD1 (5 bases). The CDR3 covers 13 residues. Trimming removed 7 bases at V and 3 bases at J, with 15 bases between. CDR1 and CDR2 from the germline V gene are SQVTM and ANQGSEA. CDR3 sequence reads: CSGVGTEHTEAFF. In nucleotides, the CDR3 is TGCAGCGGGGTCGGGACGGAGCACACTGAAGCTTTCTTT.

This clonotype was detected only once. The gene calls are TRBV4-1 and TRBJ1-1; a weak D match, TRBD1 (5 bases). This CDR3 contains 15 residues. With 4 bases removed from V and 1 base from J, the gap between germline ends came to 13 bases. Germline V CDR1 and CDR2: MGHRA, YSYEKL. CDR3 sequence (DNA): TGCGCCAGCAGCCTAGATGGGACCGGGAACACTGAAGCTTTCTTT. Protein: CASSLDGTGNTEAFF.

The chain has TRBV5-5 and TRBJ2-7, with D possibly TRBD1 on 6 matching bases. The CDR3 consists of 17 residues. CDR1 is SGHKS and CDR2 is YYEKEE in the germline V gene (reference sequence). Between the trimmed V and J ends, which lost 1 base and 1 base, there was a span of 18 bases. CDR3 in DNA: TGTGCCAGCAGCTTGTTCTTTCGGCAGGGGATTTCCTACGAGCAGTACTTC. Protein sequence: CASSLFFRQGISYEQYF.

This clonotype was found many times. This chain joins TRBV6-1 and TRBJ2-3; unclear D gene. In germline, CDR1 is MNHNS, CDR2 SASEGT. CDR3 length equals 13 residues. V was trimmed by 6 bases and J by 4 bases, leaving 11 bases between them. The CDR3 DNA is TGTGCCAGCAGGGGAAGTTCGGCAGATACGCAGTATTTT. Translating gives CASRGSSADTQYF.

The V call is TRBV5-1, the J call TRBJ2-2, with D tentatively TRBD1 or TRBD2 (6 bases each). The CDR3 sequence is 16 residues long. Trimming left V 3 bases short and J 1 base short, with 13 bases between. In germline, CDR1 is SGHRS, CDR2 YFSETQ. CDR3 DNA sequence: TGCGCCAGCAGCTCGACCGGGGGACAGAACACCGGGGAGCTGTTTTTT. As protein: CASSSTGGQNTGELFF.

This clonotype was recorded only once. The CDR3 spells CASSSTGLAALQETQYF. CDR3 in DNA: TGCGCCAGCAGCTCGACTGGACTAGCGGCCCTCCAAGAGACCCAGTACTTC. This chain uses TRBV5-1 with TRBJ2-5, with 10 nucleotides matching TRBD2. CDR1 SGHRS and CDR2 YFSETQ come from the germline V gene. The CDR3 runs to 17 residues. The V segment lost 3 bases and the J segment 1 base; nucleotides outside the gene matches: 9.

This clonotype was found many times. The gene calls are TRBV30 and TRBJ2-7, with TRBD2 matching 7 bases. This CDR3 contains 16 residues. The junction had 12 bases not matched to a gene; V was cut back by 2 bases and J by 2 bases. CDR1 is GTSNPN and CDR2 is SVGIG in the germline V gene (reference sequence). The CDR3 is CAWSPKSGNIAYEQYF. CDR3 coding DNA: TGTGCCTGGAGTCCCAAAAGCGGGAACATCGCCTACGAGCAGTACTTC.

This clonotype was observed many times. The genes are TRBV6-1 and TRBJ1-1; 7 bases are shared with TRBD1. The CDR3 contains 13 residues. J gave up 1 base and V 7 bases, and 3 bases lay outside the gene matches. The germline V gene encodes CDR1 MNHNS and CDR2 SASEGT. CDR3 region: CASIRQGNTEAFF. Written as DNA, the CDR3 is TGTGCCAGCATTCGACAGGGGAACACTGAAGCTTTCTTT.

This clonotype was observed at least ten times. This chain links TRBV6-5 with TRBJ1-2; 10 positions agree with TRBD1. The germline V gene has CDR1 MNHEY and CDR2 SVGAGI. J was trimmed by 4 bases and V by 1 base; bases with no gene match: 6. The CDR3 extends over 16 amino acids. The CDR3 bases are TGTGCCAGCAGTTACTATTCAGGACAGGGGGGCTATGGCTACACCTTC. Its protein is CASSYYSGQGGYGYTF.

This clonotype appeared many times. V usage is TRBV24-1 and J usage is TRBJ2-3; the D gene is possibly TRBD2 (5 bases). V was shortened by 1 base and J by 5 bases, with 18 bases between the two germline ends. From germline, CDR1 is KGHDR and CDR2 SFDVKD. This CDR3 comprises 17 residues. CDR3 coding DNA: TGTGCCACCAGTGATTTTTATGGCGGGCCCACCAGAGATACGCAGTATTTT. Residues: CATSDFYGGPTRDTQYF.

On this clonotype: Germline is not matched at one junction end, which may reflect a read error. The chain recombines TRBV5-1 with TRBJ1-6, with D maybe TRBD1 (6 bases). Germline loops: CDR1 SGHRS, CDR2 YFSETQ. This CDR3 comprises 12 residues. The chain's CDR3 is CASSLDRDTVYF. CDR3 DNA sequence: TGCGCCAGCAGCTTGGACCGGGACACGGTTTACTTT.

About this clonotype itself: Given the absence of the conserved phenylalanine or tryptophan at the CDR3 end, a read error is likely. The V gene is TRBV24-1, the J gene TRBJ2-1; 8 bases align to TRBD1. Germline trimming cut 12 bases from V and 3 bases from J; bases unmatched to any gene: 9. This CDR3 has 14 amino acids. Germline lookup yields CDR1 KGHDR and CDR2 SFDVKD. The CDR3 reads CAAGTGYSYNEQFL. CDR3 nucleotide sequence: TGTGCCGCCGGGACAGGTTACAGCTACAATGAGCAGTTCCTC.

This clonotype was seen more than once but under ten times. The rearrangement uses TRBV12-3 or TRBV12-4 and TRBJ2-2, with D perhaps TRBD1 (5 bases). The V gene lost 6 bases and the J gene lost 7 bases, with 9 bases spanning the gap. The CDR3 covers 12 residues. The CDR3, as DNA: TGTGCCAGCAGCTGGGGCGTCGGGGAGCTGTTTTTT. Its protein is CASSWGVGELFF.

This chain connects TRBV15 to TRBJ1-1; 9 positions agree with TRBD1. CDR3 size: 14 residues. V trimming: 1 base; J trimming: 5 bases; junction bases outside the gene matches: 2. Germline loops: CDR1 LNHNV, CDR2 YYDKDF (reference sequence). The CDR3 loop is CATSRVDRGTEAFF. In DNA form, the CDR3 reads TGTGCCACCAGCAGAGTCGACAGGGGGACTGAAGCTTTCTTT.

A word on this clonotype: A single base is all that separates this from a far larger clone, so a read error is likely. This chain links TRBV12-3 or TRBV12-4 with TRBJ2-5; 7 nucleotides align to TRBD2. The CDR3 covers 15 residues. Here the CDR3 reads CASSLNAGEVNEQSF. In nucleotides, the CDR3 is TGTGCCAGCAGTTTGAACGCGGGAGAGGTAAATGAGCAGTCCTTC.

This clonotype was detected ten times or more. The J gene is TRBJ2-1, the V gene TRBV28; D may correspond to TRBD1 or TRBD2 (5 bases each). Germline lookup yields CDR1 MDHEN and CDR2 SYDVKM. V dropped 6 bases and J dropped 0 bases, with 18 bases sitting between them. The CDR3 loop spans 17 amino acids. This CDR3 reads CASRSTEGIVSYNEQFF. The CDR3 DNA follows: TGTGCCAGCAGATCTACAGAGGGGATAGTCTCCTACAATGAGCAGTTCTTC.

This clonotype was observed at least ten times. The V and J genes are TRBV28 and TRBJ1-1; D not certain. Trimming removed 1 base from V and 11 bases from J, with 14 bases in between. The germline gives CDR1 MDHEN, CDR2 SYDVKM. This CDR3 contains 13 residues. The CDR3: CASSLSASTRAFF. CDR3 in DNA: TGTGCCAGCAGTTTATCGGCCAGCACTCGGGCTTTCTTT.

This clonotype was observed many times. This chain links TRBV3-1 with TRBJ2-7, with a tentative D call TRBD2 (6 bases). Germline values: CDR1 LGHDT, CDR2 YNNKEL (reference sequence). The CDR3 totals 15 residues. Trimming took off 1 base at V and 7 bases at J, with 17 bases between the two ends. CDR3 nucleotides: TGTGCCAGCAGCCAAGTGGGGGGAGCACCGGGAGAGCAGTACTTC. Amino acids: CASSQVGGAPGEQYF.

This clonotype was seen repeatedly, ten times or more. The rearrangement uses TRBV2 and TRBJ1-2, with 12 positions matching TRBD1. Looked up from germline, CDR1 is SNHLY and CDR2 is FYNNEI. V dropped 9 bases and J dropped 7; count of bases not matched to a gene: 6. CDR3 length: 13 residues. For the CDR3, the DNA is TGTGCCAGAACGGGACAGGGGGCTTTTGGCTACACCTTC. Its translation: CARTGQGAFGYTF.